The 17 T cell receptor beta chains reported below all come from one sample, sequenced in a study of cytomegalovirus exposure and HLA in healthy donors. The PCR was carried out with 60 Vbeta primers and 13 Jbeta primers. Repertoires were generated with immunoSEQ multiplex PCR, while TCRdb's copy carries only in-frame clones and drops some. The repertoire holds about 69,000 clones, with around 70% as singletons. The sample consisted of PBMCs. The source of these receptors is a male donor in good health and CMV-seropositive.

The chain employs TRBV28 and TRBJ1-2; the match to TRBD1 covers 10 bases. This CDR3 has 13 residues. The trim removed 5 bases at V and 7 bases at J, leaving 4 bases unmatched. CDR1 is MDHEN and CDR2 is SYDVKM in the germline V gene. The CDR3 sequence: CASSLGTGAGYTF. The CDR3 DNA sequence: TGTGCCAGCAGTCTCGGGACAGGGGCTGGCTACACCTTC.

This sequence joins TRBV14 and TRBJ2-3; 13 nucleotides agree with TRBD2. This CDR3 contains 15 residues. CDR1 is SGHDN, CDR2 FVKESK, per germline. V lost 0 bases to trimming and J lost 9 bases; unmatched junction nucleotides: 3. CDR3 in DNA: TGTGCCAGCAGCCAAGAAAAACTAGCGGGAGGGACGCAGTATTTT. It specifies CASSQEKLAGGTQYF.

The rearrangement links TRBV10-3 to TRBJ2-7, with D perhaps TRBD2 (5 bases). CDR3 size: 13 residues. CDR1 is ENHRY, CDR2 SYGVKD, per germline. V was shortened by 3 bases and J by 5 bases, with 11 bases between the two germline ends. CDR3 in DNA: TGTGCCATCAGTGAAAGAGGGAACAACGAGCAGTACTTC. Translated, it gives CAISERGNNEQYF.

The CDR3 coding sequence is TGTGCCAGTAGTATAGGAGGAGCAGGGTGGAGTGAGCAGTACTTC. The encoded protein is CASSIGGAGWSEQYF. V and J are TRBV19 and TRBJ2-7, with D perhaps TRBD1 (5 bases). Germline values: CDR1 LNHDA, CDR2 SQIVND (reference sequence). Trimming cost V 1 base and J 7 bases, with 17 bases left between them. The CDR3 loop spans 15 amino acids.

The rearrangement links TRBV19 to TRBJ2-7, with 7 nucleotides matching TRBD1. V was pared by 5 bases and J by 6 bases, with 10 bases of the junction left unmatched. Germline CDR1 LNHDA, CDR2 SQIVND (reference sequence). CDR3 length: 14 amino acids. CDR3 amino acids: CASSSLTGVGEQYF. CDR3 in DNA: TGTGCCAGTAGTTCCCTAACAGGGGTGGGCGAGCAGTACTTC.

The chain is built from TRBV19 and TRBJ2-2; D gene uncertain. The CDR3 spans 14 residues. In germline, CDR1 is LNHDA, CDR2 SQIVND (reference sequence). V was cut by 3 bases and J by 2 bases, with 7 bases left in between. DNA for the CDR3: TGTGCCAGTAGTATCTACAGCAACACCGGGGAGCTGTTTTTT. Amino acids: CASSIYSNTGELFF.

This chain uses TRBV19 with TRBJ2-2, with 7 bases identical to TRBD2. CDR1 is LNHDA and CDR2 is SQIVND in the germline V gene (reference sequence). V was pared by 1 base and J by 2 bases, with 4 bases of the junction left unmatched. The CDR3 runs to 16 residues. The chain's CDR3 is CASSIAGGRNTGELFF. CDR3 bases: TGTGCCAGTAGTATAGCGGGCGGGAGAAACACCGGGGAGCTGTTTTTT.

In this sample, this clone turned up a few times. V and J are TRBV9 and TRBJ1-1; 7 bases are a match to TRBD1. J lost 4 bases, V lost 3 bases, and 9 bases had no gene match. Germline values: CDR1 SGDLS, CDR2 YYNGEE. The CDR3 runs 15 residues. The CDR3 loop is CASSARDSNLTEAFF. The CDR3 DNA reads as TGTGCCAGCAGCGCCAGGGACAGTAACCTCACTGAAGCTTTCTTT.

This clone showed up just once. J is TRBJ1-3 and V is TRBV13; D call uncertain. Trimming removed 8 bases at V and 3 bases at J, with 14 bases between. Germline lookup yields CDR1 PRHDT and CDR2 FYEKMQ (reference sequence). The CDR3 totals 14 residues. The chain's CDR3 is CASGGGLLGNTIYF. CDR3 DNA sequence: TGTGCCAGCGGCGGCGGACTTCTTGGAAACACCATATATTTT. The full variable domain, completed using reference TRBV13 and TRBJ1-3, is AAGVIQSPRHLIKEKRETATLKCYPIPRHDTVYWYQQGPGQDPQFLISFYEKMQSDKGSIPDRFSAQQFSDYHSELNMSSLELGDSALYFCASGGGLLGNTIYFGEGSWLTVV.

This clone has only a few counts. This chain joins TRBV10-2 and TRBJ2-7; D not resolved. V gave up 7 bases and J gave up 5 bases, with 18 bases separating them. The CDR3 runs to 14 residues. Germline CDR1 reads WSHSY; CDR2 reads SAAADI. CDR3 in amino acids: CASIPEVARHEQYF. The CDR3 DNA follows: TGCGCCAGCATTCCCGAAGTGGCCAGGCACGAGCAGTACTTC.

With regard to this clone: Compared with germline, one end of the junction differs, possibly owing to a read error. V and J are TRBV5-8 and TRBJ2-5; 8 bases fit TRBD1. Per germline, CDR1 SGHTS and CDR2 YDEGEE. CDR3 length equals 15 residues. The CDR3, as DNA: TGTGCCGGCAGCTGGACAGGGTTCGTTCAAGAGACCCAGTACTTC. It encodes CAGSWTGFVQETQYF.

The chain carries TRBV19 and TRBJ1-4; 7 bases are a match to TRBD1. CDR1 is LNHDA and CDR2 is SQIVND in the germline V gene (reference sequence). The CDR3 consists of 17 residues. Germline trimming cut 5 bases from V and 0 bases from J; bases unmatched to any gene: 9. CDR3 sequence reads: CASSPRQGSATNEKLFF. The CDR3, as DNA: TGTGCCAGTAGTCCCCGACAGGGTTCTGCAACTAATGAAAAACTGTTTTTT.

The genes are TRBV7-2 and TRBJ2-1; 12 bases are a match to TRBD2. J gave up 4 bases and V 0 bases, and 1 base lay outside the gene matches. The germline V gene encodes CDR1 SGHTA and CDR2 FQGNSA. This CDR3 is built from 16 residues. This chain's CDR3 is CASSLALAGGYNEQFF. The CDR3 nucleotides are TGTGCCAGCAGCTTAGCGCTAGCGGGGGGGTACAATGAGCAGTTCTTC.

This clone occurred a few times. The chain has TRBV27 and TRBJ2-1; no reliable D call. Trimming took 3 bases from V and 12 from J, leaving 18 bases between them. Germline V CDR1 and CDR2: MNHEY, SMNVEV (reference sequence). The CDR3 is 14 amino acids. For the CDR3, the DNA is TGTGCCAGCAGTTTTGGGCAGCCGCCCCTCGCGCAGTTCTTC. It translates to CASSFGQPPLAQFF.

Here the CDR3 reads CASIPRDRGTDTQYF. CDR3 coding DNA: TGTGCCAGCATCCCCCGGGACAGGGGCACAGATACGCAGTATTTT. J is TRBJ2-3 and V is TRBV7-9; 9 bases agree with TRBD1. Trimming took 7 bases from V and 1 from J; bases not matched to a gene: 6. The CDR3 runs 15 residues. Germline CDR1 reads SEHNR; CDR2 reads FQNEAQ (reference sequence).

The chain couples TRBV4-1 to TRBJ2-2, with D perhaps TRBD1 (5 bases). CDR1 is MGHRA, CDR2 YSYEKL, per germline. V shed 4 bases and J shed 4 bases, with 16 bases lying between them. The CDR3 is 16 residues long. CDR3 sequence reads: CASSRTKDTSTGELFF. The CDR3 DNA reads TGCGCCAGCAGCCGAACCAAGGACACGTCCACCGGGGAGCTGTTTTTT.

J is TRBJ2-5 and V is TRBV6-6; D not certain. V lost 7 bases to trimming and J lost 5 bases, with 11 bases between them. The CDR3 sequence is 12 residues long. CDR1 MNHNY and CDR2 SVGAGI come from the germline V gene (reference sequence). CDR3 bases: TGTGCCAGCAACGACGGGTTCGAGACCCAGTACTTC. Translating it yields CASNDGFETQYF.